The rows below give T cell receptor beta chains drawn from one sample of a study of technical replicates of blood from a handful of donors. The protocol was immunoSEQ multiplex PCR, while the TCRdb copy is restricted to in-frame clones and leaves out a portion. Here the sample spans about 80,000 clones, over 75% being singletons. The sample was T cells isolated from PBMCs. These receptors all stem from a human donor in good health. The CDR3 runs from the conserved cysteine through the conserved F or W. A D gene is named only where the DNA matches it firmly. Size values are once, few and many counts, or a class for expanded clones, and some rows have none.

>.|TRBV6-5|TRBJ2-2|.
TGTGCCAGCAGTGGTACAGGGACCGGGGAGCTGTTTTTT
CASSGTGTGELFF
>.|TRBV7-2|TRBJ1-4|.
TGTGCCAGCAGCTTCGGGGCAACTAATGAAAAACTGTTTTTT
CASSFGATNEKLFF
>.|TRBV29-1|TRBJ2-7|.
TGCAGTGTTGAGGGAGTAACCTCCTACGAGCAGTACTTC
CSVEGVTSYEQYF
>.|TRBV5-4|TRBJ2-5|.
TGTGCCAGCAGCTTACCGCAGGGCTACCAAGAGACCCAGTACTTC
CASSLPQGYQETQYF
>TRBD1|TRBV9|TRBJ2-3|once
TGTGCCAGCAGCGTACGAAGTGGACAGGGCTATTCTAGCACAGATACGCAGTATTTT
CASSVRSGQGYSSTDTQYF
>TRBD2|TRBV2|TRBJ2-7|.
TGTGCCAGCAGTGAGACTAGCGGGTACTCCTACGAGCAGTACTTC
CASSETSGYSYEQYF
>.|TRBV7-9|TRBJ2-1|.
TGTGCCAGCAGCCCGCGGCGGGGTGTCAATGAGCAGTTCTTC
CASSPRRGVNEQFF
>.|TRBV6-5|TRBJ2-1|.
TGTGCCAGCGTTATCGGGCAGGGTCCCGGTGAGCAGTTCTTC
CASVIGQGPGEQFF
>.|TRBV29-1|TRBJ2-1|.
TGCAGCGTAGCAGGGTTAGCGGACTACAATGAGCAGTTCTTC
CSVAGLADYNEQFF
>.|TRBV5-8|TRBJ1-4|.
TGTGCCAGCAGCTTGGGAAAGAGAGAAGAAAAACTGTTTTTT
CASSLGKREEKLFF
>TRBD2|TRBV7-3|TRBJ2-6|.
TGTGCCAGCAGCCCTAGGACTAGCGGGATCTTCTCTGGGGCCAACGTCCTGACTTTC
CASSPRTSGIFSGANVLTF
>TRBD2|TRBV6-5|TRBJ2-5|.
TGTGCCAGCGGGACACTAGCGGAAGAGACCCAGTACTTC
CASGTLAEETQYF
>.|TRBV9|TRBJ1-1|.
TGTGCCAGCAGCCTCTCTATCGAGGGCACTGAAGCTTTCTTT
CASSLSIEGTEAFF
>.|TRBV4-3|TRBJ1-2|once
TGCGCCAGCAGCCAAGATTGGAACAGTATGGGCTACACCTTC
CASSQDWNSMGYTF
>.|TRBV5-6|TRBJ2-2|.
TGTGCCAGCAGCTTTTCACAGTGGAACACCGGGGAGCTGTTTTTT
CASSFSQWNTGELFF
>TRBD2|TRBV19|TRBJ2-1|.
TGTGCCAGTAGGCTGGGTGGACTAGGGTACAATGAGCAGTTCTTC
CASRLGGLGYNEQFF
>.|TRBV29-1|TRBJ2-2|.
TGCAGCGTTAAGGGGGGGCAAGGGAACACCGGGGAGCTGTTTTTT
CSVKGGQGNTGELFF
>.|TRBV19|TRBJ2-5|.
TGTGCCAGTAGTATAGGAGCGGAAGAGACCCAGTACTTC
CASSIGAEETQYF
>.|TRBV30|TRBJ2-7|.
TGTGCCTGCGACAAGGGACTCGGTTCCTACGAGCAGTACTTC
CACDKGLGSYEQYF
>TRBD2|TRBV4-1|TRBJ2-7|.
TGCGCCAGCAGCCAAGAGGGACCGGGACTAGTGCTCTACGAGCAGTACTTC
CASSQEGPGLVLYEQYF
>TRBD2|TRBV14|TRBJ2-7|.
TGTGCCAGCAGCCATCTTCCTAGCGGGAACTACGAGCAGTACTTC
CASSHLPSGNYEQYF
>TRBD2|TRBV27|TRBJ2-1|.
TGTGCCAGCAGTTTTCTAGCGGTCTACAATGAGCAGTTCTTC
CASSFLAVYNEQFF
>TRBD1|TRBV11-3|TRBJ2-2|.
TGTGCCAGCATCGGGACAGGGAACACCGGGGAGCTGTTTTTT
CASIGTGNTGELFF
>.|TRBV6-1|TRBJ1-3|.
TGTGCCAGCAGTGAAATCGCCGTATGGGGGGGCTCTGGAAACACCATATATTTT
CASSEIAVWGGSGNTIYF
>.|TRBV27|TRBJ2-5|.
TGTGCCAGCAGTTTATCCCTCCAAGAGACCCAGTACTTC
CASSLSLQETQYF
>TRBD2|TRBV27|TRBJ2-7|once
TGTGCCAGCAGTTTAAAGGGGGGAGCGGGAGGCTTGAATCCCTACGAGCAGTACTTC
CASSLKGGAGGLNPYEQYF
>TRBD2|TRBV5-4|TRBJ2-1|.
TGTGCCAGCAGCCGAGGACTAGACTCCTACAATGAGCAGTTCTTC
CASSRGLDSYNEQFF
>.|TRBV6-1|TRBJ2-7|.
TGTGCCAGCAGTGTAGGGGACACCTACGAGCAGTACTTC
CASSVGDTYEQYF
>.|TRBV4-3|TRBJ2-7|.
TGCGCCAGCAGCCAAGAATCGTACGAGCAGTACTTC
CASSQESYEQYF
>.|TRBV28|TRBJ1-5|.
TGTGCCAGCAGTTTAATCGAGGGCAATCAGCCCCAGCATTTT
CASSLIEGNQPQHF